This is a list of T cell receptor beta chains from one sample in a study of cytomegalovirus exposure and HLA in healthy donors. Generated by immunoSEQ multiplex PCR, the TCRdb table keeps only in-frame clones and is missing some. The repertoire holds fewer than 110,000 clones, with around 80% as singletons. The sequenced sample was PBMCs. The receptors come from a woman aged 18 to 35 in good health and CMV-seropositive. Each CDR3 is given with its conserved first and last residue. A D gene is named only where the DNA matches it firmly. Clone sizes are given selectively: once, few, many, or a class where the clone is expanded.

>TRBD1|TRBV18|once
CASSTRQGQDQPQHF
>-|TRBV19|once
CASSYSFYGYTF
>TRBD1|TRBV11-2|-
CASSLSHRIGGGYTF
>TRBD2|TRBV7-9|-
CASSFGVAGGHSYNEQFF
>TRBD1|TRBV5-6|-
CASSLTGTAATDTQYF
>-|TRBV7-2|-
CASNPRGNTEAFF
>TRBD1|TRBV6-1|-
CASSENRGSNSPLHF
>-|TRBV5-1|-
CASSLAGQGTSPLHF
>TRBD2|TRBV30|-
CAWSVGRGRPYEQYF
>-|TRBV2|few
CASSELYRNQPQHF
>-|TRBV25-1|few
CASRGSRTQYEQYF
>-|TRBV9|-
CASSVDPQGSYEQYF
>TRBD1|TRBV9|-
CASRRTGVSEQFF
>-|TRBV18|-
CASSPGLTDTQYF